This T cell receptor beta chain was found in a study of control samples from healthy donors and cancer patients. The CDR3 consists of 18 residues. V shed 1 base and J shed 1 base, with 17 bases lying between them. Germline CDR1 and CDR2: MDHEN and SYDVKM. Method: immunoSEQ multiplex PCR; TCRdb's copy keeps in-frame clones and lacks some. Of about 150,000 clones in the sample, roughly 94% were seen once. This clonotype originated in a middle-aged man in good health. The sequencing sample was made of blood. The chain has TRBV28 and TRBJ2-4, with a possible D match to TRBD2 (5 bases). CDR3 nucleotide sequence: TGTGCCAGCAGTTTATTAGCCCCCCCCTCGGGGGCCAAAAACATTCAGTACTTC. Its protein is CASSLLAPPSGAKNIQYF.